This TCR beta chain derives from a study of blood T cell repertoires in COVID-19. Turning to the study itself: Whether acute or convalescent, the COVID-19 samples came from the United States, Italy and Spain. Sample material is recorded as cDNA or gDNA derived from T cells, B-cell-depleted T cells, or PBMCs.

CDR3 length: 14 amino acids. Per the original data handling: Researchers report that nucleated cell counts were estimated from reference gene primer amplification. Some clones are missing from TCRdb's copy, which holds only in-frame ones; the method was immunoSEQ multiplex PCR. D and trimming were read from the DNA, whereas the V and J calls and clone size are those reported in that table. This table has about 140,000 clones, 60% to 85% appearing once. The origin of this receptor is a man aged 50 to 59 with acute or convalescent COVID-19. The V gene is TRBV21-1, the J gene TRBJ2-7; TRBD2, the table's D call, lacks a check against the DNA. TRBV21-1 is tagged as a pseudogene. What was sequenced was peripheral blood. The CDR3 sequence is CASSKVGTPREQYF. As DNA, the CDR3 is TGTGCCAGCAGCAAAGTTGGGACTCCTCGCGAGCAGTACTTC.